A selection of T cell receptor beta chains follows, all from one sample in a study of cytomegalovirus exposure and HLA in healthy donors. Measured with immunoSEQ multiplex PCR; TCRdb has only the in-frame clones, and not every one. Of 50,000 or so clones in the sample, about 94% are singletons; the top ten hold 2% to 2.5%. The source material was PBMCs. The source of these receptors is a man between 18 and 29 years old in good health and CMV-seronegative. Both conserved end residues are part of each CDR3. Fields, in order: clone size, D gene, J gene, V gene, CDR3 DNA, CDR3 protein. The D gene is left open where the match is weak. Not all rows give a size; the values are once, few, many and, for expanded clones, a class.

>once|TRBD1|TRBJ1-1|TRBV19
TGTGCCAGTAGCGATACGAGGGGGCTCAGGAACACTGAAGCTTTCTTT
CASSDTRGLRNTEAFF
>NA|TRBD1|TRBJ2-3|TRBV2
TGTGCCAGTACGCGACAGGGAGGCACAGATACGCAGTATTTT
CASTRQGGTDTQYF
>NA|NA|TRBJ2-7|TRBV25-1
TGTGCCAGCAGTGACGACGTGGGGGGAGCCTACGAGCAGTACTTC
CASSDDVGGAYEQYF
>NA|TRBD1|TRBJ1-4|TRBV7-2
TGTGCCAGCAGCCTACAGGGGACGGTCCCTAATGAAAAACTGTTTTTT
CASSLQGTVPNEKLFF
>NA|NA|TRBJ2-1|TRBV27
TGTGCCAGCAGTTTAACTGGAGCCTCCTACAATGAGCAGTTCTTC
CASSLTGASYNEQFF
>NA|NA|TRBJ2-7|TRBV19
TGTGCCAGTAGTAAGGACTGGCTGAGCTCCTACGAGCAGTACTTC
CASSKDWLSSYEQYF
>NA|TRBD1|TRBJ2-7|TRBV19
TGTGCCAGTAGTCCGAGGGGACAGGAACCATCCTACGAGCAGTACTTC
CASSPRGQEPSYEQYF
>NA|NA|TRBJ2-1|TRBV10-3
TGTGCCATCAGTGAGAGCTATGCGCATGAGCAGTTCTTC
CAISESYAHEQFF
>NA|TRBD1|TRBJ1-5|TRBV15
TGTGCCACCAGCTGGGACAGGGACAATCAGCCCCAGCATTTT
CATSWDRDNQPQHF
>NA|TRBD2|TRBJ2-7|TRBV6-6
TGTGCCAGCAGTTACTCGGGACTAGCGGGATCCCTCTTC
CASSYSGLAGSLF
>NA|NA|TRBJ1-5|TRBV6-5
TGTGCCAGCCGTCGCGAAGGGAGGGGCAATCAGCCCCAGCATTTT
CASRREGRGNQPQHF
>NA|TRBD2|TRBJ2-3|TRBV2
TGTGCGTCACTAGCGGGAGGCACAGATACGCAGTATTTT
CASLAGGTDTQYF
>NA|NA|TRBJ2-3|TRBV2
TGTGCCAGCAGTGAAAGGTCAGGGATTAGCACAGATACGCAGTATTTT
CASSERSGISTDTQYF
>NA|NA|TRBJ2-7|TRBV27
TGTGCCAGCAGTTTAAGGCCTAGCCTCCCCTACGAGCAGTACTTC
CASSLRPSLPYEQYF
>NA|TRBD1|TRBJ1-1|TRBV29-1
TGCAGCGTTCTGCCTACCGGGACAGGGGGGTATTACACTGAAGCTTTCTTT
CSVLPTGTGGYYTEAFF
>NA|TRBD2|TRBJ2-5|TRBV27
TGTGCCAGCAGTTTTTCTAGCGGGAGTATTGAGACCCAGTACTTC
CASSFSSGSIETQYF
>NA|TRBD1|TRBJ1-3|TRBV27
TGTGCCAGCAGTTTATCGACAGGGGCTGGAAACACCATATATTTT
CASSLSTGAGNTIYF
>NA|NA|TRBJ1-5|TRBV27
TGTGCCAGCAGCACATCGACAGGTTCGACGCCCCAGCATTTT
CASSTSTGSTPQHF
>NA|TRBD2|TRBJ2-7|TRBV2
TGTGCCAGCAGTGCCCATAGCGGGAGGCCCTCCTACGAGCAGTACTTC
CASSAHSGRPSYEQYF
>NA|NA|TRBJ2-3|TRBV28
TGTGCCAGCAGTTTATGGAAAGTCGGGGCGGGAAGTAGCACAGATACGCAGTATTTT
CASSLWKVGAGSSTDTQYF
>NA|TRBD2|TRBJ2-1|TRBV29-1
TGCAGCGTTGAAGGCCTAGCGGGCTTCAATGAGCAGTTCTTC
CSVEGLAGFNEQFF
>NA|TRBD1|TRBJ1-2|TRBV19
TGTGCCAGTAGTATTATGCCGAGGACAGGGGTGTTTCTGGTTAACTATGGCTACACCTTC
CASSIMPRTGVFLVNYGYTF
>NA|NA|TRBJ2-3|TRBV11-2
TGTGCCAGCAGCCCAGGGGCGGTCAGGACAGATACGCAGTATTTT
CASSPGAVRTDTQYF
>NA|NA|TRBJ1-1|TRBV28
TGTGCCAGCAGGCGGGGACCCGAAGCTTTCTTT
CASRRGPEAFF
>once|NA|TRBJ2-7|TRBV13
TGTGCCAGCAGCTCCGGAGCCCGGGGGAGCGAGCAGTACTTC
CASSSGARGSEQYF
>NA|TRBD2|TRBJ2-4|TRBV23-1
TGCGCCAGCAGTCAATCGCGGGAGCTTGGCAAAAACATTCAGTACTTC
CASSQSRELGKNIQYF
>NA|NA|TRBJ2-1|TRBV11-2
TGTGCCAGCAGGCACGTTAGCGACAATGAGCAGTTCTTC
CASRHVSDNEQFF
>NA|NA|TRBJ2-6|TRBV6-6
TGTGCCAGCAGTTACGGCCCACCTGGGGCCAACGTCCTGACTTTC
CASSYGPPGANVLTF
>NA|TRBD2|TRBJ2-1|TRBV5-6
TGTGCCAGCAGCGTCCGGGACTACCATGGCAATGAGCAGTTCTTC
CASSVRDYHGNEQFF
>once|NA|TRBJ1-5|TRBV7-8
TGTGCCAGCAGCTTAGGACAATGGAGCAATCAGCCCCAGCATTTT
CASSLGQWSNQPQHF
>NA|TRBD1|TRBJ1-2|TRBV10-2
TGCGCCAGCAGTGATCGGACAGGCAACTATGGCTACACCTTC
CASSDRTGNYGYTF